The present TCR beta chain was sequenced within a study of beta chain features in type 1 diabetes (dated 2018 in TCRdb). A note on the overall study: Patients and healthy donors did not differ in mean age, gender distribution, total cell number or subset yield. A total of over 90,000,000 sorted cells were examined across all samples, and a strong correlation was observed between cell number per subset and RNA yield. Regulatory and stem cell-like memory subsets were isolated from only 8 patients and roughly eight healthy donors, whereas naive and central memory subsets came from all 30 or so donors. The study compared TCRB repertoires of sorted circulating CD4+ T cell subsets between recently diagnosed type 1 diabetes patients and matched healthy donors. What the research found in general, with its limitations: In all four CD4+ subsets, TCRB CDR3 length was moderately but significantly shorter in type 1 diabetes patients. PCR might favor shorter templates, but patient and control samples were amplified and corrected together, so any skew would affect both groups equally. Because cDNA was sequenced instead of genomic DNA, activated cells with high expression could be over-represented, although the groups did not differ in activation or CD3 levels. Naive, central memory and regulatory TCRB repertoires appeared to be more alike among patients than among healthy donors. Because the HLA sub-analyses included only small numbers of individuals, any influence of HLA type on TCRB rearrangement was left unresolved. Fewer insertions and more nucleotide deletions at VDJ recombination sites were observed in patients with type 1 diabetes, implying thymic rearrangement abnormalities.

Each donor gave one peripheral blood draw, around 100 mL on average, collected into heparinised tubes. Using a panel that included CD45RO, CCR7, CD25, CD127, CD95 and CD27, naive, central memory, regulatory and stem cell-like memory CD4+ T cells were sorted on a BD FACSAria II. Purity was above 95% for every sorted population. PBMCs were separated immediately by Lymphoprep density gradient centrifugation and were stained directly, without being cultured. To minimize batch effects, samples were stained and sorted in pairs, one healthy donor with one patient per experiment. The entire amount of isolated RNA was reverse transcribed using the High Capacity cDNA Reverse Transcription Kit, so the sequenced TCRB transcripts were expressed ones. Deep immunoSEQ sequencing was performed on naive, central memory and regulatory T cell samples, with an average of roughly 3.3 million total reads per sample. Sorted cells were lysed in RLT buffer and RNA was extracted with DNase-treated RNeasy Micro or Mini kits, depending on cell number. Each cell subset was processed on its own to prevent cross-contamination, while patient and healthy donor samples were processed together. The immunoSEQ multiplex PCR was used to amplify TCRB sequences from cDNA, yielding 87-bp fragments that span the CDR3 region. Amplicons were sequenced on the Illumina HiSeq platform. As for the original processing: Synthetic template baselines were used to correct PCR bias computationally, reads within Hamming distance 2 were collapsed, and singletons that could not be merged were discarded. By aligning reads against IMGT, V, D and J genes, CDR3 length, and insertions or deletions at six rearrangement sites were assigned. Within each subset, clonotype counts were normalized to the number of sorted cells before true diversity and Gini coefficients were calculated with the tcR R package. Repertoire sharing was quantified using the overlap coefficient calculated on TCRB nucleotide sequences. As a proxy for the pre-selection repertoire, out-of-frame TCRB sequences from naive cells were analyzed. TCRdb obtained this table from immuneACCESS and retained in-frame rearrangements with V and J assigned. These tables miss some clones; where compared with another copy, unresolved V genes account for less than half of the shortfall, and the remainder is unexplained. D and trimming were read from the DNA, whereas the V and J calls and clone size are those reported in that table. In all, the sample holds hundreds of thousands of clones, and about 14% of those were seen once. Nearly 0.04% of the sample is in the top ten clones.

As to this clone: This clone's antigen is unknown. Per-nucleotide qualities are absent, and no much larger clonotype sits a single base away. Other DNA sequences in the sample encode the same CDR3.

V is trimmed back by 3 bases and J by 1 base, and the junction contains 0 bases that no gene match accounts for. CDR1 and CDR2 are drawn from the germline V gene (reference sequence): PRHDT, FYEKMQ. The CDR3 sequence holds 13 residues, the cysteine and phenylalanine included. Only the CDR3 part of the read is kept: 39 bases, read in frame from the first base. This chain joins TRBV13 to TRBJ2-7, and 7 junctional nucleotides match TRBD1. The sequence derives from a man aged 18 to 30 with type 1 diabetes. The source material was naive CD4+ T cells from blood. This specimen's cell subset or site label, interpreted: true naive CD4+ T cells. The CDR3 protein sequence reads: CASSLDRSYEQYF. In nucleotides, the sequence is TGTGCCAGCAGCTTGGACAGGTCCTACGAGCAGTACTTC. The variable domain in full, with residues beyond the CDR3 obtained from the reference TRBV13 and TRBJ2-7 genes, is AAGVIQSPRHLIKEKRETATLKCYPIPRHDTVYWYQQGPGQDPQFLISFYEKMQSDKGSIPDRFSAQQFSDYHSELNMSSLELGDSALYFCASSLDRSYEQYFGPGTRLTVT.